The T cell receptor (beta chain) described here comes from a study of T-cell reconstitution after alpha-beta-depleted transplantation in children. The CDR3 totals 13 residues. Looked up from germline, CDR1 is LNHNV and CDR2 is YYDKDF (reference sequence). V lost 2 bases and J 9 bases, leaving 12 bases between the germline ends. A library of TCRbeta sequences, prepared with unique molecular identifiers, was generated. TCRdb ran MiXCR on the PCR reads and lists one entry per CDR3 protein. This table has 250,000 to 300,000 distinct CDR3 sequences, about a tenth appearing once. The TCR sequence derives from a human donor who donated a stem cell graft to a child with SCID. This specimen consisted of PBMCs from the stem cell graft donor, obtained from the stem cell graft. V and J are TRBV15 and TRBJ2-3, with a tentative D call TRBD1 (6 bases). In nucleotides, the CDR3 is TGTGCCACCAGCAGACCGGACAGCGAGACGCAGTATTTT. This encodes CATSRPDSETQYF.